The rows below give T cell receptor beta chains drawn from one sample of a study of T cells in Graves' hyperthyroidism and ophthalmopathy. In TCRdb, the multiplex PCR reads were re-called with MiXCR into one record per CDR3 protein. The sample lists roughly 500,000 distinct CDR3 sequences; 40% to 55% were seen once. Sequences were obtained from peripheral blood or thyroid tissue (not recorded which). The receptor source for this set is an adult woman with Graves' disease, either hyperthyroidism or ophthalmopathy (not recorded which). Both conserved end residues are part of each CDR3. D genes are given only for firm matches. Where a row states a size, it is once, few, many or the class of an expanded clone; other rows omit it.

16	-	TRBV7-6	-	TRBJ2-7	CASSLGAQDKTYEQYF	TGTGCCAGCAGCTTAGGTGCCCAAGACAAGACCTACGAGCAGTACTTC
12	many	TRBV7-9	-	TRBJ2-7	CASTTTPYEQYF	TGTGCCAGCACCACTACACCGTACGAGCAGTACTTC
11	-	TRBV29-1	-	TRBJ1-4	CSVEQGTGLFF	TGCAGCGTTGAACAGGGCACCGGACTGTTTTTT
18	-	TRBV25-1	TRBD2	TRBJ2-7	CACSATGASGTTSYEQYF	TGTGCCTGCAGTGCAACTGGGGCTAGCGGGACCACCTCCTACGAGCAGTACTTC
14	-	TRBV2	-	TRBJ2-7	CASTSQWQRTEQYF	TGTGCCAGCACCTCCCAATGGCAACGGACCGAGCAGTACTTC
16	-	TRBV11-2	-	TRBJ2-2	CASRRRGQRVAGELFF	TGTGCCAGCCGCCGGAGGGGGCAAAGGGTCGCCGGGGAGCTGTTTTTT
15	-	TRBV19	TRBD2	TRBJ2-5	CASQSQIAGEETQYF	TGTGCTTCCCAATCTCAAATAGCGGGGGAGGAGACCCAGTACTTC
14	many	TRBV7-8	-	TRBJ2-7	CASSFSGVFYEQYF	TGTGCCAGCAGCTTCAGCGGTGTTTTCTACGAGCAGTACTTC
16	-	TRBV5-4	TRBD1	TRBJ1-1	CASSSTTRDRLTEAFF	TGTGCCAGCAGCTCTACTACCCGGGACAGGCTCACTGAAGCTTTCTTT
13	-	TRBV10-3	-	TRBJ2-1	CAIRRDSYNEQFF	TGTGCCATCCGCCGCGACTCCTACAATGAGCAGTTCTTC
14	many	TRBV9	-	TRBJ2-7	CASSEDIGDHEQYF	TGTGCCAGCTCCGAAGACATCGGAGATCACGAGCAGTACTTC
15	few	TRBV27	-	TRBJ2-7	CASSFNTGGTYEQYF	TGTGCCAGCAGTTTCAACACGGGGGGCACTTACGAGCAGTACTTC
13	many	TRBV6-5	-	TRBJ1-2	CATNRGVGNGYTF	TGTGCCACCAATCGGGGGGTAGGAAATGGCTACACCTTC
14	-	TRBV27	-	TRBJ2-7	CASSFRGNRYEQYF	TGTGCCAGCAGTTTTCGGGGAAATAGGTACGAGCAGTACTTC
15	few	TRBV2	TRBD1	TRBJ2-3	CASTWDRTSTDTQYF	TGTGCCAGCACCTGGGACAGAACTAGCACAGATACGCAGTATTTT
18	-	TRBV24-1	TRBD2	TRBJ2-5	CASSWPGLAGGLEETQYF	TGTGCCAGCAGTTGGCCGGGACTAGCGGGAGGATTGGAAGAGACCCAGTACTTC
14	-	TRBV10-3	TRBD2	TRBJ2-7	CATRTSGREHEQYF	TGTGCCACCCGGACTAGCGGGAGGGAACACGAGCAGTACTTC
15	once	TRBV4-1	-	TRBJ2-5	CASSPMSGGWKTQYF	TGCGCCAGCAGCCCAATGTCGGGGGGCTGGAAGACCCAGTACTTC
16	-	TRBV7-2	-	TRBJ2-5	CASSWSAGLNQETQYF	TGTGCCAGCAGCTGGTCGGCGGGACTGAACCAAGAGACCCAGTACTTC
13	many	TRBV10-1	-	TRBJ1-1	CASSEEDSPEAFF	TGCGCCAGCAGTGAAGAGGATAGCCCTGAAGCTTTCTTT
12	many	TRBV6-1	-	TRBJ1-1	CASSVGQREAFF	TGTGCCAGCAGTGTCGGGCAGCGAGAAGCTTTCTTT
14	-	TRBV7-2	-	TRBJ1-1	CASREGGGETEAFF	TGTGCCAGCAGGGAGGGTGGGGGAGAGACTGAAGCTTTCTTT
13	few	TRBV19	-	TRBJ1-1	CASSTTGRSEAFF	TGTGCCAGTAGTACAACAGGGCGTAGTGAAGCTTTCTTT